Listed below are T cell receptor beta chains from one sample, sequenced in a study of cytomegalovirus exposure and HLA in healthy donors. Here immunoSEQ multiplex PCR was the method, and the copy in TCRdb shows in-frame clones only, minus some. The sample yields some 340,000 clones, about nine tenths seen once. Sequenced material: PBMCs. These receptors were obtained from a woman aged 25 to 39 in good health and CMV-seropositive. Each CDR3 is given with its conserved first and last residue. The order of the fields is clone size, V gene, D gene, J gene, CDR3 protein, CDR3 DNA. D genes are given only for firm matches. Only part of the rows carry a size: once, few, many, or a class if the clone is expanded.

clone_size: .
v_call: TRBV27
d_call: TRBD2
j_call: TRBJ2-3
cdr3_aa: CASSEIGLGHGTDTQYF
cdr3_nt: TGTGCCAGCAGTGAGATTGGACTAGGACATGGGACAGATACGCAGTATTTT

clone_size: .
v_call: TRBV28
d_call: .
j_call: TRBJ2-3
cdr3_aa: CASSRSATYSPQYF
cdr3_nt: TGTGCCAGCAGTCGCTCCGCGACATACTCCCCGCAGTATTTT

clone_size: .
v_call: TRBV4-3
d_call: .
j_call: TRBJ1-4
cdr3_aa: CASSQDGPTHGEKLFF
cdr3_nt: TGCGCCAGCAGCCAAGATGGCCCAACCCACGGTGAAAAACTGTTTTTT

clone_size: .
v_call: TRBV2
d_call: TRBD1
j_call: TRBJ2-5
cdr3_aa: CASNGGTGMETQYF
cdr3_nt: TGTGCCAGCAATGGAGGGACAGGGATGGAGACCCAGTACTTC

clone_size: .
v_call: TRBV2
d_call: TRBD2
j_call: TRBJ2-7
cdr3_aa: CASSGERDGYEQYF
cdr3_nt: TGTGCCAGCAGCGGGGAGCGGGACGGGTACGAGCAGTACTTC

clone_size: .
v_call: TRBV5-1
d_call: .
j_call: TRBJ2-5
cdr3_aa: CASSPGGFQETQYF
cdr3_nt: TGCGCCAGCAGCCCGGGGGGCTTCCAAGAGACCCAGTACTTC

clone_size: .
v_call: TRBV27
d_call: .
j_call: TRBJ2-5
cdr3_aa: CASSARTDLQETQYF
cdr3_nt: TGTGCCAGCAGTGCCCGGACAGACCTCCAAGAGACCCAGTACTTC

clone_size: .
v_call: TRBV6-5
d_call: .
j_call: TRBJ2-1
cdr3_aa: CASSYVGRNEQFF
cdr3_nt: TGTGCCAGCAGTTACGTGGGGAGGAATGAGCAGTTCTTC

clone_size: .
v_call: TRBV28
d_call: .
j_call: TRBJ2-1
cdr3_aa: CAGGTVGRESNEQFF
cdr3_nt: TGTGCCGGGGGGACAGTCGGGAGGGAGAGCAATGAGCAGTTCTTC

clone_size: .
v_call: TRBV6-1
d_call: .
j_call: TRBJ2-7
cdr3_aa: CASKAGAGEQYF
cdr3_nt: TGTGCCAGCAAGGCAGGGGCAGGCGAGCAGTACTTC

clone_size: .
v_call: TRBV6-4
d_call: .
j_call: TRBJ2-2
cdr3_aa: CASSDRVNTGELFF
cdr3_nt: TGTGCCAGCAGTGACAGGGTGAACACCGGGGAGCTGTTTTTT

clone_size: .
v_call: TRBV27
d_call: TRBD2
j_call: TRBJ2-7
cdr3_aa: CASREASLAGVGEQYF
cdr3_nt: TGTGCCAGCAGAGAGGCGAGCCTGGCGGGGGTTGGCGAGCAGTACTTC

clone_size: once
v_call: TRBV28
d_call: .
j_call: TRBJ2-3
cdr3_aa: CASTPTVWAPVEGTDTQYF
cdr3_nt: TGTGCCAGCACCCCCACGGTCTGGGCCCCCGTTGAGGGGACAGATACGCAGTATTTT

clone_size: once
v_call: TRBV4-1
d_call: .
j_call: TRBJ2-6
cdr3_aa: CASRREGSSGANVLTF
cdr3_nt: TGCGCCAGCAGGAGGGAAGGGAGCTCTGGGGCCAACGTCCTGACTTTC

clone_size: .
v_call: TRBV6-5
d_call: TRBD1
j_call: TRBJ1-2
cdr3_aa: CASSLDRGRNYGYTF
cdr3_nt: TGTGCCAGCAGCCTAGACAGGGGGCGAAACTATGGCTACACCTTC

clone_size: .
v_call: TRBV4-3
d_call: .
j_call: TRBJ2-1
cdr3_aa: CASSQAAASWNEQFF
cdr3_nt: TGCGCCAGCAGCCAAGCCGCCGCGTCGTGGAATGAGCAGTTCTTC

clone_size: .
v_call: TRBV2
d_call: .
j_call: TRBJ2-7
cdr3_aa: CASINNTGGEQYF
cdr3_nt: TGTGCCAGCATTAACAATACTGGGGGGGAGCAGTACTTC

clone_size: .
v_call: TRBV5-1
d_call: TRBD1
j_call: TRBJ1-2
cdr3_aa: CASSEDRSGATF
cdr3_nt: TGCGCCAGCAGCGAGGACAGGTCGGGGGCCACCTTC

clone_size: once
v_call: TRBV7-2
d_call: TRBD2
j_call: TRBJ2-7
cdr3_aa: CASSFGLGSYEQYF
cdr3_nt: TGTGCCAGCAGCTTTGGACTAGGGTCCTACGAGCAGTACTTC

clone_size: .
v_call: TRBV30
d_call: .
j_call: TRBJ1-4
cdr3_aa: CAGGLIEKLFF
cdr3_nt: TGTGCCGGGGGACTAATTGAAAAACTGTTTTTT

clone_size: .
v_call: TRBV7-9
d_call: .
j_call: TRBJ1-6
cdr3_aa: CASRRQGENSPLHF
cdr3_nt: TGTGCCAGCCGGCGGCAGGGAGAGAATTCACCCCTCCACTTT

clone_size: .
v_call: TRBV27
d_call: .
j_call: TRBJ1-2
cdr3_aa: CASSYAGTYYGYTF
cdr3_nt: TGTGCCAGCAGTTACGCAGGGACATACTATGGCTACACCTTC

clone_size: .
v_call: TRBV6-6
d_call: .
j_call: TRBJ1-1
cdr3_aa: CASSYPTNTEAFF
cdr3_nt: TGTGCCAGCAGTTACCCAACGAACACTGAAGCTTTCTTT

clone_size: .
v_call: TRBV6-6
d_call: TRBD2
j_call: TRBJ2-7
cdr3_aa: CASAGGPQEQYF
cdr3_nt: TGTGCCAGCGCGGGAGGGCCTCAAGAGCAGTACTTC

clone_size: .
v_call: TRBV5-6
d_call: .
j_call: TRBJ2-7
cdr3_aa: CASSGGTAYEQYF
cdr3_nt: TGTGCCAGCAGCGGGGGGACAGCCTACGAGCAGTACTTC

clone_size: .
v_call: TRBV9
d_call: .
j_call: TRBJ1-1
cdr3_aa: CASSLYPSAGTEAFF
cdr3_nt: TGTGCCAGCAGCCTCTATCCTTCAGCGGGGACTGAAGCTTTCTTT

clone_size: few
v_call: TRBV9
d_call: .
j_call: TRBJ1-6
cdr3_aa: CASSVGGYGNSPLHF
cdr3_nt: TGTGCCAGCAGCGTAGGGGGTTATGGAAATTCACCCCTCCACTTT

clone_size: .
v_call: TRBV7-4
d_call: .
j_call: TRBJ2-7
cdr3_aa: CASSLGTRQSTKQYEQYF
cdr3_nt: TGTGCCAGCAGCTTAGGAACTAGGCAGTCTACCAAACAGTACGAGCAGTACTTC

clone_size: .
v_call: TRBV30
d_call: .
j_call: TRBJ1-1
cdr3_aa: CAGKTGRDTEAFF
cdr3_nt: TGTGCCGGGAAGACAGGAAGAGACACTGAAGCTTTCTTT

clone_size: .
v_call: TRBV7-9
d_call: TRBD1
j_call: TRBJ1-3
cdr3_aa: CASSASTAGGGNTIYF
cdr3_nt: TGTGCCAGCAGCGCCTCCACGGCAGGGGGTGGAAACACCATATATTTT

clone_size: .
v_call: TRBV7-8
d_call: .
j_call: TRBJ2-3
cdr3_aa: CASSLASGSQRQYF
cdr3_nt: TGTGCCAGCAGCTTAGCATCGGGATCACAGAGGCAGTATTTT

clone_size: few
v_call: TRBV5-4
d_call: .
j_call: TRBJ1-6
cdr3_aa: CASSSRTGSPLHF
cdr3_nt: TGTGCCAGCAGCTCTCGTACAGGTTCACCCCTCCACTTT

clone_size: .
v_call: TRBV9
d_call: .
j_call: TRBJ2-2
cdr3_aa: CASSVVSTGELFF
cdr3_nt: TGTGCCAGCAGCGTAGTTAGCACCGGGGAGCTGTTTTTT

clone_size: few
v_call: TRBV27
d_call: .
j_call: TRBJ1-3
cdr3_aa: CASSFRISAGNTIYF
cdr3_nt: TGTGCCAGCAGTTTCAGGATCTCTGCTGGAAACACCATATATTTT

clone_size: .
v_call: TRBV4-1
d_call: TRBD1
j_call: TRBJ1-2
cdr3_aa: CASSQGQNYGYTF
cdr3_nt: TGCGCCAGCAGCCAGGGACAGAACTATGGCTACACCTTC

clone_size: few
v_call: TRBV19
d_call: .
j_call: TRBJ2-2
cdr3_aa: CASSIADTGELFF
cdr3_nt: TGTGCCAGTAGTATCGCCGACACCGGGGAGCTGTTTTTT

clone_size: .
v_call: TRBV19
d_call: TRBD2
j_call: TRBJ2-1
cdr3_aa: CASSISGSMDEQFF
cdr3_nt: TGTGCCAGTAGTATCAGCGGGAGTATGGATGAGCAGTTCTTC

clone_size: .
v_call: TRBV28
d_call: .
j_call: TRBJ1-4
cdr3_aa: CASSPTGMGEKLFF
cdr3_nt: TGTGCCAGCAGTCCAACAGGGATGGGAGAAAAACTGTTTTTT

clone_size: .
v_call: TRBV6-1
d_call: .
j_call: TRBJ2-7
cdr3_aa: CASSGPVDEQYF
cdr3_nt: TGTGCCAGCAGTGGTCCGGTTGACGAGCAGTACTTC

clone_size: .
v_call: TRBV11-2
d_call: .
j_call: TRBJ2-7
cdr3_aa: CASSQFEQYF
cdr3_nt: TGTGCCAGCAGCCAATTCGAGCAGTACTTC

clone_size: .
v_call: TRBV9
d_call: TRBD2
j_call: TRBJ2-1
cdr3_aa: CASSVGRTSGNYNEQFF
cdr3_nt: TGTGCCAGCAGCGTAGGGCGGACTAGCGGGAACTACAATGAGCAGTTCTTC

clone_size: .
v_call: TRBV7-6
d_call: .
j_call: TRBJ1-1
cdr3_aa: CASSRLETRRGSEAFF
cdr3_nt: TGTGCCAGCAGCCGTCTAGAAACTAGGCGGGGCTCTGAAGCTTTCTTT

clone_size: .
v_call: TRBV10-3
d_call: TRBD1
j_call: TRBJ2-7
cdr3_aa: CAIRTGTGTYEQYF
cdr3_nt: TGTGCCATCAGGACCGGGACAGGTACTTACGAGCAGTACTTC

clone_size: .
v_call: TRBV7-7
d_call: .
j_call: TRBJ2-3
cdr3_aa: CASSLVPNTDTQYF
cdr3_nt: TGTGCCAGCAGCTTAGTTCCCAACACAGATACGCAGTATTTT

clone_size: .
v_call: TRBV4-2
d_call: TRBD2
j_call: TRBJ2-5
cdr3_aa: CASSQELAGGGEKETQYF
cdr3_nt: TGTGCCAGCAGCCAAGAATTAGCGGGGGGCGGAGAGAAAGAGACCCAGTACTTC

clone_size: .
v_call: TRBV14
d_call: .
j_call: TRBJ2-7
cdr3_aa: CASSQDAGFGYEQYF
cdr3_nt: TGTGCCAGCAGCCAAGATGCGGGGTTCGGGTACGAGCAGTACTTC

clone_size: .
v_call: TRBV4-1
d_call: TRBD2
j_call: TRBJ2-7
cdr3_aa: CASSQEIAGMYEQYF
cdr3_nt: TGCGCCAGCAGCCAAGAGATAGCGGGAATGTACGAGCAGTACTTC

clone_size: .
v_call: TRBV4-2
d_call: TRBD2
j_call: TRBJ2-7
cdr3_aa: CASSQVTPGLTYEQYF
cdr3_nt: TGTGCCAGCAGCCAAGTTACCCCGGGACTAACCTACGAGCAGTACTTC

clone_size: few
v_call: TRBV14
d_call: TRBD1
j_call: TRBJ1-2
cdr3_aa: CASSQDTGGWDYGYTF
cdr3_nt: TGTGCCAGCAGCCAAGATACAGGGGGCTGGGACTATGGCTACACCTTC

clone_size: few
v_call: TRBV5-1
d_call: .
j_call: TRBJ1-4
cdr3_aa: CASSQDSTNEKLFF
cdr3_nt: TGCGCCAGCAGCCAGGACAGTACTAATGAAAAACTGTTTTTT

clone_size: few
v_call: TRBV2
d_call: .
j_call: TRBJ2-1
cdr3_aa: CASSVGGIEQFF
cdr3_nt: TGTGCCAGCAGTGTAGGGGGGATTGAGCAGTTCTTC

clone_size: .
v_call: TRBV2
d_call: TRBD1
j_call: TRBJ1-3
cdr3_aa: CASSLGTGAGNTIYF
cdr3_nt: TGTGCCAGCAGCCTAGGGACAGGGGCTGGAAACACCATATATTTT

clone_size: .
v_call: TRBV19
d_call: .
j_call: TRBJ1-5
cdr3_aa: CASNSRVHSNQPQHF
cdr3_nt: TGTGCCAGTAATTCAAGGGTCCATAGCAATCAGCCCCAGCATTTT

clone_size: .
v_call: TRBV7-9
d_call: TRBD2
j_call: TRBJ2-1
cdr3_aa: CASSLVPSGHYNEQFF
cdr3_nt: TGTGCCAGCAGCTTAGTTCCTAGCGGGCACTACAATGAGCAGTTCTTC

clone_size: .
v_call: TRBV5-4
d_call: .
j_call: TRBJ2-7
cdr3_aa: CASSQDGASYEQYF
cdr3_nt: TGTGCCAGCAGCCAAGACGGAGCTTCCTACGAGCAGTACTTC